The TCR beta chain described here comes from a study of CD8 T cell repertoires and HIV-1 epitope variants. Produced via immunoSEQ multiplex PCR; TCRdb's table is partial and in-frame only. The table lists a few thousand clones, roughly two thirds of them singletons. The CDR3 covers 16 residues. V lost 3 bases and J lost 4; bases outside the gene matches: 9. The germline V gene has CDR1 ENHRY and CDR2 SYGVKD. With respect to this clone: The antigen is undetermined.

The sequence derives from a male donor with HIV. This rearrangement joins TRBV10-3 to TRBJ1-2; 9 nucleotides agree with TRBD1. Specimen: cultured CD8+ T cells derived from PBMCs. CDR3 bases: TGTGCCATCAGTGACCCCTGGACAGGGGAAGGCTATGGCTACACCTTC. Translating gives CAISDPWTGEGYGYTF.